These T cell receptor beta chains were read from a single sample in a study of monozygotic twins with inflammatory bowel disease. TCRdb re-called the 5' RACE reads, yielding one record per CDR3 amino acid sequence without DNA. Its listing shows 350,000 to 400,000 distinct CDR3 sequences. The source material was blood. Receptors were obtained from a human donor with ulcerative colitis or Crohn's disease, or a healthy co-twin of an affected twin (not recorded which). CDR3s include the opening cysteine and the closing phenylalanine or tryptophan.

>TRBJ2-7|TRBV30
CAWSVLDRVGEQYF
>TRBJ2-2|TRBV2
CAIRDRRNTGELFF
>TRBJ1-1|TRBV7-9
CASSLEATRGAFF
>TRBJ2-5|TRBV5-3
CARSLVGQGGKETQYF
>TRBJ2-2|TRBV5-1
CASSLGRGNTGELFF
>TRBJ2-7|TRBV14
CASSQDWTGDPYEQYF
>TRBJ2-1|TRBV7-3
CASSLQGGTHNEQFF
>TRBJ1-3|TRBV5-6
CASSYRGSNSGNTIYF
>TRBJ1-1|TRBV20-1
CSARSGTANTEAFF
>TRBJ2-7|TRBV20-1
CSASIGGLESEQYF
>TRBJ2-2|TRBV5-1
CASSPDRPGSGELFF
>TRBJ1-4|TRBV5-1
CASQADTTNEKLFF